This passage covers 18 T cell receptor beta chains from one sample sequenced in a study of vaccination and CD4 T cells after COVID-19. These receptors are not linked to any known antigen. As to treatment: roughly 11-day PBMC culture with coronavirus spike peptide pools or control peptides (ViraFEST assay). Sequencing of cultured CD4+ T cell DNA used the Oncomine TCR Beta short-read assay. TCRdb recomputed calls from the PCR reads with MiXCR, one row per CDR3 protein. Of about 6,600 distinct CDR3 sequences listed, roughly a sixth were seen once; the top ten hold 20% to 25%. Sample: CD4+ T cells from blood, cultured in vitro. Receptors were obtained from a human donor who had recovered from COVID-19.

In its sample, this clonotype is medium-sized. The chain carries TRBV20-1 and TRBJ1-3; possible D gene TRBD1, 6 bases. The CDR3 runs 11 residues. The germline V gene encodes CDR1 DFQATT and CDR2 SNEGSKA (reference sequence). Trimming cost V 3 bases and J 12 bases, with 12 bases left between them. The CDR3: CSASRGQGIYF. CDR3 coding DNA: TGCAGTGCTAGCCGGGGGCAAGGCATATATTTT.

The rearrangement links TRBV11-2 to TRBJ1-2; the D gene is possibly TRBD1 (5 bases). Per germline, CDR1 SGHAT and CDR2 FQNNGV. Trimming cost V 5 bases and J 4 bases, with 11 bases left between them. This CDR3 region has 13 residues. CDR3 sequence reads: CASSPRVLYGYTF. CDR3 bases: TGTGCCAGCAGCCCCAGGGTACTCTATGGCTACACCTTC. Full variable domain (rest looked up from reference TRBV11-2 and TRBJ1-2): EAGVAQSPRYKIIEKRQSVAFWCNPISGHATLYWYQQILGQGPKLLIQFQNNGVVDDSQLPKDRFSAERLKGVDSTLKIQPAKLEDSAVYLCASSPRVLYGYTFGSGTRLTVV.

This CDR3 is CASSIGTASYGYTF. As DNA, the CDR3 is TGTGCCAGTAGTATAGGGACAGCCTCTTATGGCTACACCTTC. V and J are TRBV19 and TRBJ1-2, with a tentative D call TRBD1 (6 bases). Trimming took off 1 base at V and 5 bases at J, with 11 bases between the two ends. The CDR3 runs 14 residues. Germline V gene data show CDR1 as LNHDA and CDR2 as SQIVND (reference sequence).

The chain has TRBV4-2 and TRBJ2-4; no clear D gene. CDR1 LGHNA and CDR2 YNFKEQ come from the germline V gene. This CDR3 region has 13 residues. V lost 1 base and J lost 6, with 7 bases in between. CDR3 in amino acids: CASSQGNGNIQYF. The DNA for the CDR3 is TGTGCCAGCAGCCAAGGTAACGGAAACATTCAGTACTTC.

This clonotype was counted a few times. J is TRBJ2-5 and V is TRBV6-5, with D possibly matching TRBD1 (5 bases). The germline V gene encodes CDR1 MNHEY and CDR2 SVGAGI. V dropped 1 base and J dropped 3 bases, with 9 bases sitting between them. The CDR3 covers 14 residues. The CDR3: CASSYWAGKETQYF. The CDR3 coding sequence is TGTGCCAGCAGTTACTGGGCAGGGAAAGAGACCCAGTACTTC.

This chain uses TRBV29-1 with TRBJ2-7; either TRBD1 or TRBD2 may fit D (6 bases each). This CDR3 comprises 13 residues. Between the trimmed V and J ends, which lost 7 bases and 5 bases, there was a span of 18 bases. CDR1 SQVTM and CDR2 ANQGSEA come from the germline V gene. The CDR3 coding sequence is TGCAGCGCTAGACGGGGGCCCGACAACGAGCAGTACTTC. Its translation is CSARRGPDNEQYF.

By share, this clonotype counts as medium-sized (0.01 to 0.1%). The chain joins TRBV15 to TRBJ2-2; D unclear. Germline CDR1 reads LNHNV; CDR2 reads YYDKDF (reference sequence). With 8 bases removed from V and 5 bases from J, the gap between germline ends came to 12 bases. The CDR3 is made up of 13 amino acids. The CDR3 DNA sequence: TGTGCCACCGGCCCGCAGGTTACCGGGGAGCTGTTTTTT. It encodes CATGPQVTGELFF.

The sample holds a few counts of this clonotype. V gene TRBV11-2 combines with J gene TRBJ2-7, with 12 bases matching TRBD2. Germline CDR1 SGHAT, CDR2 FQNNGV. V trimming: 4 bases; J trimming: 2 bases; junction bases outside the gene matches: 3. The CDR3 contains 15 residues. In nucleotides, the CDR3 is TGTGCCAGCAGCTCTGGACTAGCGGGGCCCTACGAGCAGTACTTC. Amino acid sequence: CASSSGLAGPYEQYF.

The table lists this clonotype with a few counts. The chain carries TRBV6-1 and TRBJ2-1; 8 bases align to TRBD2. Germline-derived CDR1 and CDR2 are MNHNS and SASEGT. The V and J ends lost 4 bases and 2 bases, in that order; junction bases with no gene match: 4. The CDR3 covers 15 residues. For the CDR3, the DNA is TGTGCCAGCAGTGTAGATAGCGGGACCTACAATGAGCAGTTCTTC. Its translation is CASSVDSGTYNEQFF.

The chain recombines TRBV12-3 or TRBV12-4 with TRBJ1-1; TRBD1 matches 7 bases. Germline trimming cut 7 bases from V and 3 bases from J; bases unmatched to any gene: 8. This CDR3 region has 14 residues. The CDR3 here is CASTSTGIYTEAFF. Here the CDR3 DNA reads TGTGCCAGCACTTCGACAGGGATTTACACTGAAGCTTTCTTT.

V usage is TRBV28 and J usage is TRBJ1-1; TRBD1 might be the D (6 bases). The CDR3 is 14 residues long. Germline V gene sequence: CDR1 MDHEN, CDR2 SYDVKM. V was pared by 3 bases and J by 1 base, with 9 bases between. The CDR3 coding sequence is TGTGCCAGCAGTTTGACGACAGGGAACACTGAAGCTTTCTTT. It is translated as CASSLTTGNTEAFF.

This clonotype ranks as medium-sized (0.01 to 0.1%). The rearrangement links TRBV20-1 to TRBJ1-3; D might be TRBD1 (6 bases). This CDR3 comprises 14 residues. V was cut by 4 bases and J by 0 bases, with 10 bases left in between. The germline CDR1 and CDR2 sequences are DFQATT and SNEGSKA (reference sequence). The CDR3 region is CSATGHHSGNTIYF. The CDR3, as DNA: TGCAGTGCTACGGGACATCACTCTGGAAACACCATATATTTT.

Sample share makes this clonotype medium-sized (0.01 to 0.1%). This CDR3 reads CASSFQGIWNSPLHF. Written as DNA, the CDR3 is TGTGCCAGCAGTTTCCAGGGAATTTGGAATTCACCCCTCCACTTT. V and J are TRBV6-5 and TRBJ1-6, with D perhaps TRBD1 (5 bases). There are 15 residues in the CDR3. Germline V CDR1 and CDR2: MNHEY, SVGAGI. V lost 4 bases to trimming and J lost 7 bases, with 14 bases between them.

The chain uses TRBV28 and TRBJ1-5; D may be TRBD1 (6 bases). Germline V gene data show CDR1 as MDHEN and CDR2 as SYDVKM. This CDR3 has 16 amino acids. Trimming stripped 5 bases from V and 4 bases from J, with 18 bases between. The CDR3 spells CASSPSGAWRNQPQHF. CDR3 coding DNA: TGTGCCAGCAGTCCATCGGGGGCTTGGAGGAATCAGCCCCAGCATTTT.

In DNA, the CDR3 is TGTGCCAGCGTGGGGGCAGGGCGTAACAATGAGCAGTTCTTC. As protein: CASVGAGRNNEQFF. The chain joins TRBV19 to TRBJ2-1; possibly TRBD1 for D (6 bases). The CDR3 has 14 amino acids. The ends were cut back, 9 bases at V and 5 bases at J, with 17 bases in the middle. Looked up from germline, CDR1 is LNHDA and CDR2 is SQIVND (reference sequence).

A note on this clonotype: A read error may be the cause here, since a much bigger clone is one base away. The gene calls are TRBV6-1 and TRBJ1-5; TRBD1 matches at 7 bases. This CDR3 is 14 amino acids long. The germline V gene has CDR1 MNHNS and CDR2 SASEGT. CDR3 nucleotide sequence: TGTGCCGGCAGAACAGGGGTGGGCAATCAGCCCCAGCATTTT. Amino acids: CAGRTGVGNQPQHF.

This clonotype was found a few times. This chain's CDR3 is CSAIRPASGGTDTQYF. In nucleotides, the CDR3 is TGCAGTGCCATCAGACCGGCCTCTGGGGGCACAGATACGCAGTATTTT. The chain links TRBV20-1 to TRBJ2-3; no reliable D call. The CDR3 length is 16 residues. Trimming cost V 6 bases and J 1 base, with 20 bases left between them. In germline, CDR1 is DFQATT, CDR2 SNEGSKA (reference sequence).

The chain recombines TRBV5-1 with TRBJ2-3; 9 bases are shared with TRBD2. The V gene end was trimmed by 0 bases and the J gene end by 4 bases; junction bases not matched to a gene: 6. The germline gives CDR1 SGHRS, CDR2 YFSETQ. The CDR3 is made up of 16 amino acids. The CDR3 sequence is CASSLESREGADTQYF. In DNA form, the CDR3 reads TGCGCCAGCAGCTTGGAGTCGCGGGAGGGTGCAGATACGCAGTATTTT.